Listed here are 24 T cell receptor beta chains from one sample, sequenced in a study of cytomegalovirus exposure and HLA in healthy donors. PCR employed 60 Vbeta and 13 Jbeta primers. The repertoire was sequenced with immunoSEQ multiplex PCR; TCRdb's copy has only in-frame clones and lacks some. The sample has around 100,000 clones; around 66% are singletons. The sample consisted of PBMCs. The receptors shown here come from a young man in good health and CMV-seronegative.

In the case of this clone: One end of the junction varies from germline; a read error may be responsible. DNA of the CDR3: TGTGCTAGCAGCTTTGGACTAGCGGGAGTTGGCGAGACCCAGTACTTC. This sequence encodes CASSFGLAGVGETQYF. The chain is built from TRBV7-7 and TRBJ2-5; 13 bases are a match to TRBD2. This CDR3 contains 16 residues. From germline, CDR1 is SSHAT and CDR2 FNYEAQ (reference sequence).

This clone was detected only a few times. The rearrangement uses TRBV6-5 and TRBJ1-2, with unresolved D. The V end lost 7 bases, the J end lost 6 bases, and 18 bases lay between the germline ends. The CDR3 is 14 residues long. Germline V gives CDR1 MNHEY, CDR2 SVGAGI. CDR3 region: CASTNAPPYDGYTF. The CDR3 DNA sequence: TGTGCCAGCACCAACGCCCCCCCCTATGATGGCTACACCTTC.

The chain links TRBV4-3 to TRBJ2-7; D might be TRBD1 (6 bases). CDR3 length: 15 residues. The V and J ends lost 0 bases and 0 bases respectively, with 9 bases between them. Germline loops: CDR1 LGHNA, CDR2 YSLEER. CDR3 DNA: TGCGCCAGCAGCCAAGAAGGGACAACCTCCTACGAGCAGTACTTC. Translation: CASSQEGTTSYEQYF.

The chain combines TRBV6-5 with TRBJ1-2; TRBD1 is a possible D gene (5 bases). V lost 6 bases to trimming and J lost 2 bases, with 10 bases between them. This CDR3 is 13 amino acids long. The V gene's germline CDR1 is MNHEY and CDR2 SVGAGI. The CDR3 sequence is CASRANRNYGYTF. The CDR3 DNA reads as TGTGCCAGCAGAGCGAACAGGAACTATGGCTACACCTTC.

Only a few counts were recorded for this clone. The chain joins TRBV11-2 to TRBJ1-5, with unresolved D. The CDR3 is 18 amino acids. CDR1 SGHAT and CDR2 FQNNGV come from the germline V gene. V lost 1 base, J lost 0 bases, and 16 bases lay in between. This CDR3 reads CASSLVSEDIYSNQPQHF. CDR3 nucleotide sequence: TGTGCCAGCAGCTTAGTGAGCGAAGATATCTATAGCAATCAGCCCCAGCATTTT.

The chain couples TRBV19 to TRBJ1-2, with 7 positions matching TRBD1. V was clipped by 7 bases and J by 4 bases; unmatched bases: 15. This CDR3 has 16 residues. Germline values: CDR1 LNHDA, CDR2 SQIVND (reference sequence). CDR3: CASTPSGQQNVYGYTF. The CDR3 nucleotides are TGTGCCAGTACACCGTCGGGACAGCAAAATGTCTATGGCTACACCTTC.

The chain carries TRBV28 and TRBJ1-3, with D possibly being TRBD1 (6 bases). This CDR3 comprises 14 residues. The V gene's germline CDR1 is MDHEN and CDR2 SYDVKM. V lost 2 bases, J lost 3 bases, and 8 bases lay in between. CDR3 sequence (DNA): TGTGCCAGCAGTTTAGCAGGGGATGGAAACACCATATATTTT. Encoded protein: CASSLAGDGNTIYF.

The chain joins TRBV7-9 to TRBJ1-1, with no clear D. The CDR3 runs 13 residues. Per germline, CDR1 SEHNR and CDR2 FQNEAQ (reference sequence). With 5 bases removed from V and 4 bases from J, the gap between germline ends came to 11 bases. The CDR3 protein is CASSLSRGTEAFF. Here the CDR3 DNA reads TGTGCCAGCAGCCTGTCTCGGGGCACTGAAGCTTTCTTT.

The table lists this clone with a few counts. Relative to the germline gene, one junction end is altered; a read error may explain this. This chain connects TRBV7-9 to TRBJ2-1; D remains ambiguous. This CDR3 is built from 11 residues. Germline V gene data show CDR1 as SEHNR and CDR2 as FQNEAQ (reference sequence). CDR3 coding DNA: TGTTCCAGCAGCCTGTACAATGAGCAGTTCTTC. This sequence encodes CSSSLYNEQFF.

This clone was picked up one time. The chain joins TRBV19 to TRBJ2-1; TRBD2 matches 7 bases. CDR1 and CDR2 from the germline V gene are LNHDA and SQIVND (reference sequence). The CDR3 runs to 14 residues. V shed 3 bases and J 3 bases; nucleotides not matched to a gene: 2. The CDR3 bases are TGTGCCAGTAGTATTACTAGCGACTACAATGAGCAGTTCTTC. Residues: CASSITSDYNEQFF.

CDR3: CASTYRQPLNEQYF. Written as DNA, the CDR3 is TGTGCCAGCACCTACAGACAGCCTCTGAACGAGCAGTACTTC. This chain links TRBV2 with TRBJ2-7; D perhaps matches TRBD1 (5 bases). CDR1 and CDR2 (germline): SNHLY, FYNNEI. The CDR3 runs 14 residues. The ends were cut back, 7 bases at V and 5 bases at J, with 18 bases in the middle.

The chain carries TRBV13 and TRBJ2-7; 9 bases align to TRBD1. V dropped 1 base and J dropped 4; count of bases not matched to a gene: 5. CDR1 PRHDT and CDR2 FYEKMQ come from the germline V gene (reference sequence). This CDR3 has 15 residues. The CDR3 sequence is CASSLAGQGIYEQYF. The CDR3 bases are TGTGCCAGCAGCTTAGCCGGACAGGGGATTTACGAGCAGTACTTC.

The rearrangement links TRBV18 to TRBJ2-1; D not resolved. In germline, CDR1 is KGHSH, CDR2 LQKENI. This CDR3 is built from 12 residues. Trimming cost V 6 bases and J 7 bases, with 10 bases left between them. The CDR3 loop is CASSQVRNEQFF. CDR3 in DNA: TGTGCCAGCTCTCAAGTGAGGAATGAGCAGTTCTTC.

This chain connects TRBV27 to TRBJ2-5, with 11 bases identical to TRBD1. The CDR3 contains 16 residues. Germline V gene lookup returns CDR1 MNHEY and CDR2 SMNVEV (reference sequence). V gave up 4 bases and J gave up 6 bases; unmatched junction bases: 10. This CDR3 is CASSSNPGTGGKTQYF. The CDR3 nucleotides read TGTGCCAGCAGTTCAAACCCCGGGACAGGGGGGAAGACCCAGTACTTC.

Written as DNA, the CDR3 is TGTGCCAGCAACGGACTTGTGGGACAGCCCCAGCATTTT. Its translation: CASNGLVGQPQHF. V and J are TRBV6-1 and TRBJ1-5; D is ambiguous. This CDR3 comprises 13 residues. The V and J ends lost 7 bases and 7 bases respectively, with 14 bases between them. Germline V CDR1 and CDR2: MNHNS, SASEGT.

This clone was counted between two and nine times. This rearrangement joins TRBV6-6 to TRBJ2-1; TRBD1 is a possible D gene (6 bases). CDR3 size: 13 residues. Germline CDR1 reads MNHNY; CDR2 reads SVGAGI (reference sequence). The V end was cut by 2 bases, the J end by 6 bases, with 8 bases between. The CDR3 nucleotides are TGTGCCAGCAGTTACCGGGACATCAATGAGCAGTTCTTC. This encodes CASSYRDINEQFF.

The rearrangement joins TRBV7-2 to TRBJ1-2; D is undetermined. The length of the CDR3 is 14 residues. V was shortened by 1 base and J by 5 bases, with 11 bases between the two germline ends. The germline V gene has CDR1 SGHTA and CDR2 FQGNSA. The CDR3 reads CASSLGASYYGYTF. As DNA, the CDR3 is TGTGCCAGCAGCTTAGGGGCCTCGTATTATGGCTACACCTTC.

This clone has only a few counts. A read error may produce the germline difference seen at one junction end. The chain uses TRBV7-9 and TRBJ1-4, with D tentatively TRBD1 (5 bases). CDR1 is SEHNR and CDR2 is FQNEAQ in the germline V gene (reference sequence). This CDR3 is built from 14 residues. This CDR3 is CSSSFDSRNEKLFF. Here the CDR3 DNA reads TGTTCCAGCAGCTTTGACAGTCGTAATGAAAAACTGTTTTTT.

The CDR3 DNA is TGTGCCAGCAGCGGGCGGGGGGACCAAAACATTCAGTACTTC. Protein: CASSGRGDQNIQYF. The genes are TRBV11-3 and TRBJ2-4; 8 bases fit TRBD2. With V trimmed by 5 bases and J by 5 bases, 5 bases remained unmatched. The CDR3 spans 14 residues. Germline V gene sequence: CDR1 SGHNT, CDR2 YENEEA.

The DNA for the CDR3 is TGTGCCAGCAGTTATACAGGGAAGAGAGTTAAGACCCAGTACTTC. The encoded protein is CASSYTGKRVKTQYF. The chain carries TRBV6-5 and TRBJ2-5; maybe TRBD1 (6 bases). This CDR3 is built from 15 residues. The germline gives CDR1 MNHEY, CDR2 SVGAGI. Deletions cut 3 bases from V and 6 bases from J, with 17 bases between.

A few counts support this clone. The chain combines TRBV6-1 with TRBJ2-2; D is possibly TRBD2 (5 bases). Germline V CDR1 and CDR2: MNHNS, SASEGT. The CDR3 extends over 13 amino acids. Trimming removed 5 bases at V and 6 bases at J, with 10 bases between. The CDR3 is CASSTGDSGELFF. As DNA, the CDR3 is TGTGCCAGCAGTACCGGGGATTCCGGGGAGCTGTTTTTT.

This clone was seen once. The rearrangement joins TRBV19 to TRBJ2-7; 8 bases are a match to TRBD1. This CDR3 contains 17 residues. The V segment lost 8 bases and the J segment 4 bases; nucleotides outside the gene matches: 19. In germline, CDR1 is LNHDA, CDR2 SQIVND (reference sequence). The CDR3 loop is CASSQGQGAMGLYEQYF. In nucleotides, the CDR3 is TGTGCCAGTTCCCAGGGGCAGGGGGCGATGGGGCTATACGAGCAGTACTTC.

The CDR3, as DNA: TGCGCCAGCAGCCAAGATCAGGGGGACAGGGGGAAAGAGACCCAGTACTTC. Protein sequence: CASSQDQGDRGKETQYF. This chain connects TRBV4-1 to TRBJ2-5; TRBD1 agrees at 11 bases. V was clipped by 0 bases and J by 3 bases; unmatched bases: 6. The germline gives CDR1 MGHRA, CDR2 YSYEKL. The CDR3 is 17 amino acids.

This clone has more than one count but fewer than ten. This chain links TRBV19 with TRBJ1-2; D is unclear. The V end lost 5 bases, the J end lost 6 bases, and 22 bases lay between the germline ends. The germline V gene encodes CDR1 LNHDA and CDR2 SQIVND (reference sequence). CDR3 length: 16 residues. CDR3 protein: CASSPLSVSGGNGYTF. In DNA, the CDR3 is TGTGCCAGTAGTCCGTTATCTGTTAGCGGCGGGAATGGCTACACCTTC.